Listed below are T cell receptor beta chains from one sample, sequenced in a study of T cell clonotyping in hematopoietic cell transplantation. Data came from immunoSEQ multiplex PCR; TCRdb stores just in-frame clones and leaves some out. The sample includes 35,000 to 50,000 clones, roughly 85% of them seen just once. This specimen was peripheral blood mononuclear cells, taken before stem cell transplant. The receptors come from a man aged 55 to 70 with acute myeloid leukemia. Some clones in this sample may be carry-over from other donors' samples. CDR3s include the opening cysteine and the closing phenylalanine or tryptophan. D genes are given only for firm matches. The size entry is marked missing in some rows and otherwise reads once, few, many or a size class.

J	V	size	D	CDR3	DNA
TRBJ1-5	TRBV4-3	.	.	CASSQTKYQPQHF	TGCGCCAGCAGCCAGACAAAATACCAGCCCCAGCATTTT
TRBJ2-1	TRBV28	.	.	CASSLLPGRNEQFF	TGTGCCAGCAGTTTACTCCCAGGGCGGAATGAGCAGTTCTTC
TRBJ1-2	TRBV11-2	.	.	CASSLDMSVYGYTF	TGTGCCAGCAGCTTAGACATGTCAGTCTATGGCTACACCTTC
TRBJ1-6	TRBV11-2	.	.	CASSLSRTGNSPLHF	TGTGCCAGCAGCTTATCGCGGACGGGAAATTCACCCCTCCACTTT
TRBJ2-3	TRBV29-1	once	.	CSSTGGGISTDTQYF	TGCAGCTCCACCGGAGGGGGAATTAGCACAGATACGCAGTATTTT
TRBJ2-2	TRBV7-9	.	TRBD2	CASSLLASGGDTGELFF	TGTGCCAGCAGCTTATTGGCATCGGGGGGGGACACCGGGGAGCTGTTTTTT
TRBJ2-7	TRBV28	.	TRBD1	CASSLPGQGKTQYF	TGTGCCAGCAGCCTACCGGGACAGGGCAAAACGCAGTACTTC
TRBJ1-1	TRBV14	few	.	CASSLAGMNTEAFF	TGTGCCAGCAGTCTGGCAGGGATGAACACTGAAGCTTTCTTT
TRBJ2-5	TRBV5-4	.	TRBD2	CASRLPGTSEETQYF	TGTGCCAGCAGACTACCAGGGACTAGCGAAGAGACCCAGTACTTC
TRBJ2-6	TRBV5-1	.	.	CASSLQGSGANVLTF	TGCGCCAGCAGCTTACAGGGTTCTGGGGCCAACGTCCTGACTTTC
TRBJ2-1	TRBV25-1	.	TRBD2	CASSESSGAHGDEQFF	TGTGCCAGCAGTGAATCTAGCGGGGCCCATGGGGATGAGCAGTTCTTC
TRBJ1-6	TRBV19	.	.	CASSIGDEVTSPLHF	TGTGCCAGTAGTATAGGCGACGAAGTAACTTCACCCCTCCACTTT
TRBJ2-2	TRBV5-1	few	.	CASSLQVPNTGELFF	TGCGCCAGCAGCTTGCAGGTCCCGAACACCGGGGAGCTGTTTTTT
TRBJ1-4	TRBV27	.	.	CASSGRTATNEKLFF	TGTGCCAGCAGTGGGAGGACAGCAACTAATGAAAAACTGTTTTTT
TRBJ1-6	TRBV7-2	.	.	CASSLRPGNSPLHF	TGTGCCAGCAGCTTACGGCCGGGAAATTCACCCCTCCACTTT
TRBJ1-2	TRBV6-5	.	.	CASSSTGYGYTF	TGTGCCAGCAGCTCCACAGGGTATGGCTACACCTTC
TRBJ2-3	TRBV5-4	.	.	CASSLAREGTDTQYF	TGTGCCAGCAGCTTGGCAAGGGAGGGCACAGATACGCAGTATTTT